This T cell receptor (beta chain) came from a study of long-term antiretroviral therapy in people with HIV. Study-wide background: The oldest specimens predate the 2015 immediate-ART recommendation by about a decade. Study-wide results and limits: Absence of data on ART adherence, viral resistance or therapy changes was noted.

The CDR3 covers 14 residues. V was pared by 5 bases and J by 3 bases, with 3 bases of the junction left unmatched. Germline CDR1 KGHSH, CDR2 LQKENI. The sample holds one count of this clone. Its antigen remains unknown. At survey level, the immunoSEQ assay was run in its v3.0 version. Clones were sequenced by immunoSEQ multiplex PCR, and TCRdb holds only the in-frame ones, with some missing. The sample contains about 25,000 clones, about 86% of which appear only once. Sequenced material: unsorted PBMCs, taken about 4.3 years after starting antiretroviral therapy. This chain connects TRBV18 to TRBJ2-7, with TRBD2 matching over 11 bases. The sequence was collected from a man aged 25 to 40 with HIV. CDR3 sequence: CASSTSGRLYEQYF. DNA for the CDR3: TGTGCCAGCTCAACTAGCGGGAGACTCTACGAGCAGTACTTC.